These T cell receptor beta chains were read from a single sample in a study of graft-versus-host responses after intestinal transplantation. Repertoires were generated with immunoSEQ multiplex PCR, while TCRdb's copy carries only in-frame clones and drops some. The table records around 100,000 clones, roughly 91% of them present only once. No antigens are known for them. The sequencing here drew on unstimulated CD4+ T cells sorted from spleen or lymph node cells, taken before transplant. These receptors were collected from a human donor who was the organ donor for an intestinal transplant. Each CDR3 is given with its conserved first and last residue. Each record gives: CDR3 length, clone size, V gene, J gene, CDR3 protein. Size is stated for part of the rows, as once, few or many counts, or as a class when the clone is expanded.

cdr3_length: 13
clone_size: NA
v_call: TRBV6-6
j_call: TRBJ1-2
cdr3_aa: CASGEGNRDGYTF

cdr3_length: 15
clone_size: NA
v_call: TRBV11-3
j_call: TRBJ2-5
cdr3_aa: CASSRLAGGRETQYF

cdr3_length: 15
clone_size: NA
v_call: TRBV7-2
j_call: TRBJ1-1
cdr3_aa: CASSLHGTGLSVAFF

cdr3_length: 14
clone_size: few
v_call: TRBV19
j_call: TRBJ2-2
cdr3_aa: CASSIDRGTGELFF

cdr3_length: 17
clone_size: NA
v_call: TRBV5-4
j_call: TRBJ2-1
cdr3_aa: CASSWGIRGSAYNEQFF

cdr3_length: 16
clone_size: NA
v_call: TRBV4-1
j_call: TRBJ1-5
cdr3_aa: CASSQVMGQGLGPQHF

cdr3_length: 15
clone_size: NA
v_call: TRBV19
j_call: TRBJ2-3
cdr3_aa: CASSRTGPRGDTQYF

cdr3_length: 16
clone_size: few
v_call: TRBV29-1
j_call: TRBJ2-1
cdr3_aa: CSVDSTLAGGHNEQFF

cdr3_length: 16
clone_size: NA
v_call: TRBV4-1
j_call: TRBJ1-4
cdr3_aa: CASSQVERGPEGKLFF

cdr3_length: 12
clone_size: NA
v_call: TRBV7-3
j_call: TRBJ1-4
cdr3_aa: CASSLQGEKLFF

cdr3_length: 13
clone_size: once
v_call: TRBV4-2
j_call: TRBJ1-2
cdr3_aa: CASSPGQGDGYTF

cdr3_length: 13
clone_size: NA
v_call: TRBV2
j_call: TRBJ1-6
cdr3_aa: CASRGQGGSPLHF

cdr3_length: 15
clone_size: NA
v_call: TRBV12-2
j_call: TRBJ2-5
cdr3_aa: CASRLVCSGEETQYF

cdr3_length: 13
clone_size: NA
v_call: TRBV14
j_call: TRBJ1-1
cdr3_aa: CASSQDFSTEAFF

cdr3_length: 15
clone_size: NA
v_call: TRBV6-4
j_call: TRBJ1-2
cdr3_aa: CASSPQGSGGYGYTF

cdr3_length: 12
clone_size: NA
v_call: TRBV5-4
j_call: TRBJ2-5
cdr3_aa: CASSLAGETQYF